Shown below are 22 T cell receptor beta chains from a single sample sequenced in a study of shared clonotypes between healthy human individuals. Measured with immunoSEQ multiplex PCR; TCRdb has only the in-frame clones, and not every one. The table has approximately 720,000 clones, about two thirds seen once. The specimen sequenced was memory CD4+ T cells sorted from blood. Regarding subset: CD45RA-negative fraction. The receptors shown here come from a young woman in good health.

The V gene is TRBV28, the J gene TRBJ2-3, with unresolved D. Trimming pared 5 bases from V and 1 base from J, leaving 10 bases between. CDR1 and CDR2 (germline): MDHEN, SYDVKM. The CDR3 spans 14 residues. CDR3 sequence reads: CASSPDGGTDTQYF. In DNA, the CDR3 is TGTGCCAGCAGTCCCGACGGAGGCACAGATACGCAGTATTTT.

The chain recombines TRBV2 with TRBJ1-5; no definite D call. The ends were cut back, 0 bases at V and 6 bases at J, with 3 bases in the middle. The CDR3 is 12 residues long. In germline, CDR1 is SNHLY, CDR2 FYNNEI. The CDR3, as DNA: TGTGCCAGCAGTGAAGCGGGTCAGCCCCAGCATTTT. Protein: CASSEAGQPQHF. Full variable domain (remainder filled in from reference TRBV2 and TRBJ1-5): EPEVTQTPSHQVTQMGQEVILRCVPISNHLYFYWYRQILGQKVEFLVSFYNNEISEKSEIFDDQFSVERPDGSNFTLKIRSTKLEDSAMYFCASSEAGQPQHFGDGTRLSIL.

This clone has a handful of counts. The genes are TRBV27 and TRBJ2-2; D uncertain. The germline CDR1 and CDR2 sequences are MNHEY and SMNVEV (reference sequence). The CDR3 has 13 residues. V was shortened by 5 bases and J by 4 bases, with 8 bases between the two germline ends. CDR3 bases: TGTGCCAGCAGTCCGAGACCCACCGGGGAGCTGTTTTTT. It specifies CASSPRPTGELFF.

The chain uses TRBV5-1 and TRBJ1-5, with D possibly TRBD1 on 6 matching bases. The CDR3 is 15 residues long. Germline CDR1 SGHRS, CDR2 YFSETQ. V was shortened by 0 bases and J by 4 bases, with 11 bases between the two germline ends. The CDR3 loop is CASSLEPGENQPQHF. The CDR3 nucleotides are TGCGCCAGCAGCTTGGAGCCAGGGGAAAATCAGCCCCAGCATTTT.

The V and J genes are TRBV28 and TRBJ2-1; TRBD2 might be the D (6 bases). Trimming pared 6 bases from V and 5 bases from J, leaving 17 bases between. The CDR3 is made up of 15 amino acids. Germline V gives CDR1 MDHEN, CDR2 SYDVKM. The CDR3 nucleotides read TGTGCCAGCAGCCCTTTAGCGGCTCGTCACAATGAGCAGTTCTTC. The encoded protein is CASSPLAARHNEQFF.

The V and J genes are TRBV19 and TRBJ2-1, with 7 positions matching TRBD2. Trimming at V came to 5 bases and at J to 3 bases, leaving 4 bases not matched to a gene. CDR3 size: 14 residues. Germline V gene lookup returns CDR1 LNHDA and CDR2 SQIVND (reference sequence). The CDR3 region is CASSQGGSYNEQFF. DNA of the CDR3: TGTGCCAGTAGTCAGGGCGGGAGCTACAATGAGCAGTTCTTC.

V and J are TRBV5-8 and TRBJ2-5; tentatively, D is TRBD2 (6 bases). Germline V lookup: CDR1 SGHTS, CDR2 YDEGEE. The ends were cut back, 6 bases at V and 0 bases at J, with 21 bases in the middle. This CDR3 comprises 17 residues. CDR3 protein: CASTPTRRGRNQETQYF. For the CDR3, the DNA is TGTGCCAGCACCCCGACCCGGCGGGGAAGGAACCAAGAGACCCAGTACTTC.

This chain links TRBV2 with TRBJ2-1; 15 bases align to TRBD2. Germline CDR1 is SNHLY and CDR2 is FYNNEI. The length of the CDR3 is 20 residues. V trimming: 6 bases; J trimming: 0 bases; junction bases outside the gene matches: 12. CDR3 bases: TGTGCCAGCAGCCCCCGGGGCGGACTAGCGGGGGGGAACTCCTACAATGAGCAGTTCTTC. This codes for CASSPRGGLAGGNSYNEQFF. Looking up the rest from reference TRBV2 and TRBJ2-1 gives the full variable domain: EPEVTQTPSHQVTQMGQEVILRCVPISNHLYFYWYRQILGQKVEFLVSFYNNEISEKSEIFDDQFSVERPDGSNFTLKIRSTKLEDSAMYFCASSPRGGLAGGNSYNEQFFGPGTRLTVL.

The chain couples TRBV4-1 to TRBJ1-4; D ambiguous. CDR3 size: 16 residues. Per germline, CDR1 MGHRA and CDR2 YSYEKL. V lost 1 base and J lost 6, with 15 bases in between. The CDR3 sequence is CASSQARPLRDEKLFF. Written as DNA, the CDR3 is TGCGCCAGCAGCCAAGCTCGCCCCTTGAGGGATGAAAAACTGTTTTTT.

The chain employs TRBV28 and TRBJ2-1; a weak D match, TRBD2 (5 bases). The CDR3 contains 15 residues. The germline V gene encodes CDR1 MDHEN and CDR2 SYDVKM. V dropped 2 bases and J dropped 4 bases, with 12 bases sitting between them. CDR3 bases: TGTGCCAGCAGTTTACCCCCGGGGATATACAATGAGCAGTTCTTC. Its translation is CASSLPPGIYNEQFF.

This chain uses TRBV7-2 with TRBJ1-3; D is ambiguous. Germline V gives CDR1 SGHTA, CDR2 FQGNSA. The CDR3 contains 16 residues. Trimming took off 1 base at V and 0 bases at J, with 10 bases between the two ends. The CDR3 reads CASSLGQPNSGNTIYF. CDR3 in DNA: TGTGCCAGCAGCTTAGGCCAACCCAACTCTGGAAACACCATATATTTT.

The chain links TRBV5-1 to TRBJ1-1, with a possible D match to TRBD1 (6 bases). V was pared by 3 bases and J by 1 base, with 19 bases between. This CDR3 is built from 17 residues. CDR1 SGHRS and CDR2 YFSETQ come from the germline V gene. The CDR3 nucleotides are TGCGCCAGCAGCTCGATTACAGGTACGGGGGCGAACACTGAAGCTTTCTTT. Residues: CASSSITGTGANTEAFF.

This clone came up a few times. This same CDR3 is encoded by further DNA sequences in the sample. The gene calls are TRBV18 and TRBJ2-2, with unresolved D. The CDR3 totals 12 residues. Germline V gene lookup returns CDR1 KGHSH and CDR2 LQKENI. Trimming removed 0 bases at V and 6 bases at J, with 2 bases between. This CDR3 reads CASSPPPGELFF. The CDR3 DNA sequence: TGTGCCAGCTCACCACCCCCCGGGGAGCTGTTTTTT.

This sequence joins TRBV6-1 and TRBJ1-2; D may be TRBD1 (6 bases). Germline assignment: CDR1 MNHNS and CDR2 SASEGT. The V and J ends lost 2 bases and 0 bases respectively, with 19 bases between them. The CDR3 contains 18 residues. CDR3 sequence reads: CASSETQGLGSANYGYTF. The DNA of the CDR3 is TGTGCCAGCAGTGAAACACAGGGCTTAGGGTCAGCTAACTATGGCTACACCTTC.

V is TRBV5-4 and J is TRBJ2-1; 8 nucleotides match TRBD2. CDR3 size: 15 residues. Germline V gene sequence: CDR1 SGHNT, CDR2 YYREEE (reference sequence). V lost 3 bases to trimming and J lost 7 bases; unmatched junction nucleotides: 9. The CDR3, as DNA: TGTGCCAGCAGCTGGGCCGGGACTAGGGGTAATGAGCAGTTCTTC. Translation: CASSWAGTRGNEQFF.

The genes are TRBV7-2 and TRBJ2-7; 10 bases match TRBD2. CDR3 length equals 16 residues. CDR1 is SGHTA, CDR2 FQGNSA, per germline. J lost 2 bases, V lost 1 base, and 5 bases had no gene match. CDR3 residues: CASSLVWLAGAYEQYF. Here the CDR3 DNA reads TGTGCCAGCAGCTTAGTCTGGCTAGCGGGGGCCTACGAGCAGTACTTC.

The rearrangement joins TRBV5-1 to TRBJ1-4; perhaps TRBD1 as D (6 bases). CDR1 and CDR2 from the germline V gene are SGHRS and YFSETQ. V lost 0 bases to trimming and J lost 8 bases, with 8 bases between them. This CDR3 is built from 13 residues. The DNA for the CDR3 is TGCGCCAGCAGCTTGGCCGGGGGCGAAAAACTGTTTTTT. Translation gives CASSLAGGEKLFF.

V and J are TRBV6-1 and TRBJ2-6, with D possibly being TRBD1 (6 bases). V gave up 4 bases and J gave up 2 bases, with 18 bases separating them. This CDR3 region has 18 residues. CDR1 is MNHNS, CDR2 SASEGT, per germline. Written as DNA, the CDR3 is TGTGCCAGCAGTGCCGGAGGAAACAGGGTCCCTGGGGCCAACGTCCTGACTTTC. Protein: CASSAGGNRVPGANVLTF.

This chain's CDR3 is CASSLRVRDYEQYF. In nucleotides, the CDR3 is TGTGCCAGCAGTTTAAGAGTGAGAGATTACGAGCAGTACTTC. The chain employs TRBV28 and TRBJ2-7, with D unclear. Germline CDR1 MDHEN, CDR2 SYDVKM. Trimming pared 2 bases from V and 4 bases from J, leaving 12 bases between. The CDR3 sequence is 14 residues long. The full variable domain, completed using reference TRBV28 and TRBJ2-7, is DVKVTQSSRYLVKRTGEKVFLECVQDMDHENMFWYRQDPGLGLRLIYFSYDVKMKEKGDIPEGYSVSREKKERFSLILESASTNQTSMYLCASSLRVRDYEQYFGPGTRLTVT.

The chain combines TRBV19 with TRBJ1-5; TRBD1 matches 10 bases. V trimming: 8 bases; J trimming: 0 bases; junction bases outside the gene matches: 7. CDR1 LNHDA and CDR2 SQIVND come from the germline V gene (reference sequence). The CDR3 consists of 16 residues. In DNA, the CDR3 is TGTGCCAGTCGGGACAGGGGCGGGAATAGCAATCAGCCCCAGCATTTT. Amino acids: CASRDRGGNSNQPQHF. Filled out from reference TRBV19 and TRBJ1-5, the complete variable domain reads DGGITQSPKYLFRKEGQNVTLSCEQNLNHDAMYWYRQDPGQGLRLIYYSQIVNDFQKGDIAEGYSVSREKKESFPLTVTSAQKNPTAFYLCASRDRGGNSNQPQHFGDGTRLSIL.

This sequence joins TRBV6-5 and TRBJ2-7; 11 bases agree with TRBD2. Trimming took 0 bases from V and 3 from J; bases not matched to a gene: 4. Germline V gives CDR1 MNHEY, CDR2 SVGAGI. The CDR3 is 16 amino acids. CDR3 sequence: CASSYSFTSGSYEQYF. The CDR3 nucleotides are TGTGCCAGCAGTTACTCGTTTACTAGCGGGAGCTACGAGCAGTACTTC.

Only one count was recorded for this clone. The J gene is TRBJ1-4, the V gene TRBV18; D not resolved. The ends were cut back, 6 bases at V and 8 bases at J, with 13 bases in the middle. Germline CDR1 and CDR2: KGHSH and LQKENI. There are 13 residues in the CDR3. The CDR3 is CASSRAWAEKLFF. In nucleotides, the CDR3 is TGTGCCAGCTCGAGGGCATGGGCGGAAAAACTGTTTTTT.